This passage covers 24 T cell receptor beta chains from one sample sequenced in a study of sequential checkpoint blockade in melanoma. Treatment defined: randomized to nivolumab then ipilimumab (arm A) or the reverse (arm B). Data came from immunoSEQ multiplex PCR; TCRdb stores just in-frame clones and leaves some out. The sample yields 3,500 to 4,000 clones, less than 60% seen once. The sample here was CD8+ T cells sorted from blood (inferred from file names), taken from a patient given nivolumab and ipilimumab in sequence. The receptors derive from a human donor with melanoma.

This clone qualifies as medium-sized (0.01 to 0.1%). The V call is TRBV28, the J call TRBJ2-7, with a possible D match to TRBD2 (7 bases). Germline V gives CDR1 MDHEN, CDR2 SYDVKM. This CDR3 is built from 14 residues. V gave up 3 bases and J gave up 2 bases, with 11 bases separating them. The CDR3 DNA reads TGTGCCAGCAGTTTTCGGGGGGCAACCTACGAGCAGTACTTC. Translated: CASSFRGATYEQYF.

This rearrangement joins TRBV7-9 to TRBJ2-3; 7 bases map to TRBD1. The CDR3 runs 17 residues. CDR1 and CDR2 (germline): SEHNR, FQNEAQ (reference sequence). V lost 5 bases to trimming and J lost 0 bases; unmatched junction nucleotides: 11. CDR3 region: CASSQNDRDTSTDTQYF. Written as DNA, the CDR3 is TGTGCCAGCAGCCAAAACGACAGGGATACTAGCACAGATACGCAGTATTTT.

The J gene is TRBJ2-7, the V gene TRBV7-2; perhaps TRBD2 as D (6 bases). Germline CDR1 reads SGHTA; CDR2 reads FQGNSA. The CDR3 is 16 amino acids. The germline V and J ends were trimmed by 5 bases and 0 bases, with 17 bases remaining between them. CDR3 nucleotide sequence: TGTGCCAGCAGCCTCCTTCTAGCGCGCAGCTCCTACGAGCAGTACTTC. Translated, it gives CASSLLLARSSYEQYF.

The rearrangement links TRBV19 to TRBJ2-7; D not resolved. The CDR3 runs 13 residues. Germline lookup yields CDR1 LNHDA and CDR2 SQIVND (reference sequence). Trimming cost V 7 bases and J 6 bases, with 16 bases left between them. CDR3 sequence: CASNLSNPPEQYF. The CDR3 bases are TGTGCCAGTAACCTCAGTAATCCTCCCGAGCAGTACTTC. Full variable domain (outside the CDR3, taken from reference TRBV19 and TRBJ2-7): DGGITQSPKYLFRKEGQNVTLSCEQNLNHDAMYWYRQDPGQGLRLIYYSQIVNDFQKGDIAEGYSVSREKKESFPLTVTSAQKNPTAFYLCASNLSNPPEQYFGPGTRLTVT.

This clone has a single count. V is TRBV4-2 and J is TRBJ2-3; 13 bases match TRBD2. Germline V gene sequence: CDR1 LGHNA, CDR2 YNFKEQ. The CDR3 totals 17 residues. V lost 0 bases, J lost 5 bases, and 5 bases stayed unmatched. The CDR3 spells CASSQDGLAGVGDTQYF. The CDR3 DNA sequence: TGTGCCAGCAGCCAAGATGGACTAGCGGGGGTGGGAGATACGCAGTATTTT.

The rearrangement uses TRBV11-2 and TRBJ1-1; D may be TRBD1 (5 bases). Deletions cut 3 bases from V and 5 bases from J, with 16 bases between. The CDR3 extends over 15 amino acids. Germline loops: CDR1 SGHAT, CDR2 FQNNGV. The CDR3 DNA reads TGTGCCAGCAGCTTGGTTGTAGGGGCGCGGACTGAAGCTTTCTTT. Translation gives CASSLVVGARTEAFF. Using reference TRBV11-2 and TRBJ1-1 for the parts outside the CDR3, the full variable domain is EAGVAQSPRYKIIEKRQSVAFWCNPISGHATLYWYQQILGQGPKLLIQFQNNGVVDDSQLPKDRFSAERLKGVDSTLKIQPAKLEDSAVYLCASSLVVGARTEAFFGQGTRLTVV.

The CDR3 is CASSQNSWNTEAFF. CDR3 sequence (DNA): TGCGCCAGCAGCCAAAATTCTTGGAACACTGAAGCTTTCTTT. This chain joins TRBV4-3 and TRBJ1-1; D remains unclear. There are 14 residues in the CDR3. Trimming left V 2 bases short and J 1 base short, with 8 bases between. Germline lookup yields CDR1 LGHNA and CDR2 YSLEER.

The sample holds a few counts of this clone. The CDR3 DNA is TGTGCCAGCAGCCCCTCGGACAAACGCTACGAGCAGTACTTC. Translating gives CASSPSDKRYEQYF. This chain joins TRBV7-9 and TRBJ2-7, with a tentative D call TRBD1 (5 bases). CDR1 SEHNR and CDR2 FQNEAQ come from the germline V gene (reference sequence). The CDR3 loop spans 14 amino acids. The V end lost 5 bases, the J end lost 3 bases, and 14 bases lay between the germline ends.

This rearrangement joins TRBV11-2 to TRBJ2-7; tentatively, D is TRBD1 (5 bases). V lost 0 bases, J lost 7 bases, and 13 bases lay in between. The CDR3 runs 14 residues. Looked up from germline, CDR1 is SGHAT and CDR2 is FQNNGV. The CDR3 reads CASSLERGSLEQYF. The CDR3 DNA is TGTGCCAGCAGCTTAGAAAGGGGTAGCTTGGAGCAGTACTTC.

This clone came up a few times. The gene calls are TRBV27 and TRBJ2-7; 10 bases fit TRBD2. This CDR3 has 14 residues. V trimming: 7 bases; J trimming: 0 bases; junction bases outside the gene matches: 3. CDR1 is MNHEY and CDR2 is SMNVEV in the germline V gene (reference sequence). This CDR3 is CASKTSGDSYEQYF. CDR3 sequence (DNA): TGTGCCAGCAAAACTAGCGGGGACTCCTACGAGCAGTACTTC.

The rearrangement uses TRBV4-3 and TRBJ1-4; no firm D call. Germline V gene sequence: CDR1 LGHNA, CDR2 YSLEER. The V gene lost 1 base and the J gene lost 12 bases, with 9 bases spanning the gap. The CDR3 is made up of 12 amino acids. The DNA of the CDR3 is TGCGCCAGCAGCCAAGGTCGTGGAGAACTGTTTTTT. It specifies CASSQGRGELFF.

The rearrangement uses TRBV4-3 and TRBJ2-6, with a possible D match to TRBD1 (5 bases). The CDR3 has 16 amino acids. V dropped 0 bases and J dropped 2 bases, with 8 bases sitting between them. Per germline, CDR1 LGHNA and CDR2 YSLEER. The CDR3 DNA reads as TGCGCCAGCAGCCAAGATTCAGGGACTGGGGCCAACGTCCTGACTTTC. Translating gives CASSQDSGTGANVLTF.

The chain employs TRBV9 and TRBJ1-2; D is possibly TRBD1 (6 bases). Trimming removed 4 bases at V and 6 bases at J, with 16 bases between. The CDR3 contains 14 residues. The germline CDR1 and CDR2 sequences are SGDLS and YYNGEE. This CDR3 reads CASSTHAGGHGYTF. The CDR3 nucleotides read TGTGCCAGCAGCACCCACGCGGGGGGCCATGGCTACACCTTC.

The count of this clone is one. V gene TRBV7-9 combines with J gene TRBJ1-2, with 10 bases aligning to TRBD1. CDR3 length equals 15 residues. V was pared by 5 bases and J by 8 bases, with 11 bases of the junction left unmatched. CDR1 and CDR2 from the germline V gene are SEHNR and FQNEAQ (reference sequence). As DNA, the CDR3 is TGTGCCAGCAGCGCCCTAGACAGGGGGCTCGGCGGCTACACCTTC. It codes for CASSALDRGLGGYTF.

The gene calls are TRBV19 and TRBJ2-7, with 8 bases lining up with TRBD2. The germline V gene encodes CDR1 LNHDA and CDR2 SQIVND (reference sequence). The length of the CDR3 is 17 residues. The V gene end was trimmed by 3 bases and the J gene end by 0 bases; junction bases not matched to a gene: 10. CDR3 sequence (DNA): TGTGCCAGTAGTATCGACCGGGGGGGGTCCCCCTCCTACGAGCAGTACTTC. Its translation: CASSIDRGGSPSYEQYF.

This clone was recorded a few times. In DNA, the CDR3 is TGTGCCAGCAGTTTAGGGTGGACAAGAAACACTGAAGCTTTCTTT. Translating gives CASSLGWTRNTEAFF. The chain combines TRBV27 with TRBJ1-1; D may be TRBD1 (5 bases). With 2 bases removed from V and 2 bases from J, the gap between germline ends came to 12 bases. The CDR3 extends over 15 amino acids. Germline loops: CDR1 MNHEY, CDR2 SMNVEV (reference sequence).

Points on this clone: A far larger clone is one base from this, pointing to a likely read error. J is TRBJ2-7 and V is TRBV7-9, with D possibly TRBD1 on 7 matching bases. Trimming took 5 bases from V and 2 from J, leaving 16 bases between them. The CDR3 spans 15 residues. The germline V gene encodes CDR1 SEHNR and CDR2 FQNEAQ (reference sequence). The CDR3, as DNA: TGTGCCAGCAGCCAAGAGCCAGGGGGGACCTACGAGCAGTACTTC. Its translation: CASSQEPGGTYEQYF.

By sample fraction, this clone is large (0.1 to 1%). The J gene is TRBJ2-1, the V gene TRBV6-5, with D tentatively TRBD2 (6 bases). CDR3 length: 16 amino acids. V was pared by 0 bases and J by 1 base, with 10 bases between. Germline CDR1 is MNHEY and CDR2 is SVGAGI. The CDR3 loop reads CASSYSGGSSYNEQFF. CDR3 coding DNA: TGTGCCAGCAGTTACTCCGGGGGTTCATCCTACAATGAGCAGTTCTTC.

This sequence joins TRBV6-1 and TRBJ1-5; 7 positions match TRBD1. CDR3 length: 17 residues. Germline CDR1 MNHNS, CDR2 SASEGT. V lost 3 bases and J lost 4; bases outside the gene matches: 12. In DNA form, the CDR3 reads TGTGCCAGCAGTGAGAACCCTACAGGGGACCTTAATCAGCCCCAGCATTTT. Its protein product is CASSENPTGDLNQPQHF.

This clone was recorded a few times. J is TRBJ2-1 and V is TRBV15, with 7 bases lining up with TRBD2. The CDR3 spans 15 residues. Germline CDR1 is LNHNV and CDR2 is YYDKDF (reference sequence). Trimming at V came to 0 bases and at J to 7 bases, leaving 6 bases not matched to a gene. The CDR3 spells CATSREWGGLNEQFF. For the CDR3, the DNA is TGTGCCACCAGCAGAGAGTGGGGGGGTCTGAATGAGCAGTTCTTC.

This sequence joins TRBV5-1 and TRBJ2-7; 7 bases match TRBD1. The germline V gene encodes CDR1 SGHRS and CDR2 YFSETQ. V lost 4 bases to trimming and J lost 2 bases; unmatched junction nucleotides: 6. The CDR3 has 14 residues. The CDR3 spells CASSLRDRTYEQYF. CDR3 bases: TGCGCCAGCAGCCTCCGGGACAGAACCTACGAGCAGTACTTC.

This chain links TRBV15 with TRBJ1-4; TRBD1 might be the D (5 bases). V was shortened by 1 base and J by 6 bases, with 15 bases between the two germline ends. This CDR3 has 16 residues. Germline CDR1 and CDR2: LNHNV and YYDKDF (reference sequence). The CDR3 is CATSRAARVYDEKLFF. The CDR3 DNA is TGTGCCACCAGCAGAGCAGCCAGGGTCTACGATGAAAAACTGTTTTTT. The entire variable domain, with the rest obtained from reference TRBV15 and TRBJ1-4, is as follows: DAMVIQNPRYQVTQFGKPVTLSCSQTLNHNVMYWYQQKSSQAPKLLFHYYDKDFNNEADTPDNFQSRRPNTSFCFLDIRSPGLGDTAMYLCATSRAARVYDEKLFFGSGTQLSVL.

Turning to this clone: A read error may account for a junction end that differs from germline. The genes are TRBV7-2 and TRBJ1-5; the D is unclear. This CDR3 is built from 17 residues. CDR1 is SGHTA and CDR2 is FQGNSA in the germline V gene. CDR3: CASSPKPLGGSNQPQHF. The DNA of the CDR3 is TGCGCCAGCAGCCCCAAACCTTTGGGAGGGAGCAATCAGCCCCAGCATTTT.

The chain employs TRBV27 and TRBJ2-3, with D perhaps matching TRBD1 (6 bases). Germline CDR1 reads MNHEY; CDR2 reads SMNVEV (reference sequence). The CDR3 runs 17 residues. V lost 10 bases, J lost 3 bases, and 26 bases lay in between. The CDR3 is CATLPILTGSFTDTQYF. The CDR3, as DNA: TGTGCCACCCTTCCCATCCTGACAGGTTCCTTTACAGATACGCAGTATTTT.